The 3 T cell receptor beta chains presented below share a single source sample, sequenced in a study of human T cells and chemical hapten exposure. One entry per CDR3 protein results from TCRdb running MiXCR on the RACE reads. The sample has about 110,000 distinct CDR3 sequences, approximately 8.8% seen once. Time point reported: patch test 2, 6 weeks after DPC sensitization. Treatment described: therapeutic diphenylcyclopropenone sensitization with weekly scalp DPC. Source: whole blood, taken in connection with sensitization to the hapten diphenylcyclopropenone (DPC). The receptors stem from a woman between 40 and 50 years old with alopecia areata. Some clones in this sample may be carry-over from other donors' samples.

The table lists this clonotype with many counts. The J gene is TRBJ2-3, the V gene TRBV4-3; D tentatively fits TRBD1 or TRBD2 (6 bases each). The V and J ends lost 1 base and 0 bases respectively, with 14 bases between them. This CDR3 region has 17 residues. CDR1 is LGHNA, CDR2 YSLEER, per germline. The DNA for the CDR3 is TGCGCCAGCAGCCAAGCGAGGGGGGCCGGCAGCACAGATACGCAGTATTTT. Translation gives CASSQARGAGSTDTQYF.

This clonotype was recorded a few times. This chain connects TRBV16 to TRBJ2-7; D might be TRBD1 or TRBD2, each matching 9 bases. The CDR3 runs to 16 residues. Germline V gene data show CDR1 as KGHSY and CDR2 as FQNENV. V was cut by 4 bases and J by 3 bases, with 19 bases left in between. The CDR3 sequence is CASSPAGGTGSYEQYF. For the CDR3, the DNA is TGTGCCAGCAGCCCTGCGGGAGGGACAGGGAGCTACGAGCAGTACTTC.

This clonotype appeared a few times. V gene TRBV3-1 combines with J gene TRBJ2-3; D perhaps matches TRBD2 (6 bases). The CDR3 consists of 13 residues. V was cut by 4 bases and J by 5 bases, with 10 bases left in between. Germline V gene lookup returns CDR1 LGHDT and CDR2 YNNKEL (reference sequence). For the CDR3, the DNA is TGTGCCAGCAGCCCCTTTAGCGGAGATACGCAGTATTTT. Translated: CASSPFSGDTQYF.